Presented here are 24 T cell receptor beta chains from one specimen sequenced in a study of shared clonotypes between healthy human individuals (dated by TCRdb to 2020 to 2021). The library was generated by the immunoSEQ multiplex PCR assay. TCRdb took over this immuneACCESS table, retaining in-frame rearrangements with V and J assigned. Such tables are incomplete; in checked studies, under half of the missing clones stem from an unresolved V gene, and the remainder is unexplained. The sample contains over a million clones, approximately 97% of them found a single time. About 1.2% of the sample is held by the ten biggest clonotypes. Sequencing used naive CD4+ T cells sorted from blood. The cell subset or site label for this specimen denotes: CD45RA+ positively selected. The receptor set was obtained from a man younger than 40 in good health.

The chain couples TRBV6-6 to TRBJ2-7; D not certain. The germline V gene has CDR1 MNHNY and CDR2 SVGAGI (reference sequence). The CDR3 has 13 amino acids. Deletions cut 7 bases from V and 1 base from J, with 11 bases between. The CDR3: CASTGRGSYEQYF. CDR3 nucleotide sequence: TGTGCCAGCACGGGCAGAGGATCCTACGAGCAGTACTTC.

The genes are TRBV7-9 and TRBJ1-4; D remains ambiguous. Trimming cost V 5 bases and J 7 bases, with 11 bases left between them. This CDR3 has 13 amino acids. Germline CDR1 SEHNR, CDR2 FQNEAQ (reference sequence). The CDR3 DNA reads as TGTGCCAGCAGCGCGGCTTTGGGTGAAAAACTGTTTTTT. Translated: CASSAALGEKLFF.

This clone was picked up one time. The chain joins TRBV7-9 to TRBJ2-7, with TRBD1 matching 10 bases. The germline V gene encodes CDR1 SEHNR and CDR2 FQNEAQ (reference sequence). Germline trimming cut 3 bases from V and 3 bases from J; bases unmatched to any gene: 2. The CDR3 runs to 14 residues. The chain's CDR3 is CASSFRTGGYEQYF. CDR3 coding DNA: TGTGCCAGCAGCTTCCGGACAGGGGGCTACGAGCAGTACTTC. Full variable domain (missing parts from reference TRBV7-9 and TRBJ2-7): DTGVSQNPRHKITKRGQNVTFRCDPISEHNRLYWYRQTLGQGPEFLTYFQNEAQLEKSRLLSDRFSAERPKGSFSTLEIQRTEQGDSAMYLCASSFRTGGYEQYFGPGTRLTVT.

The gene calls are TRBV6-1 and TRBJ2-7, with a possible D match to TRBD1 (6 bases). V was shortened by 8 bases and J by 4 bases, with 21 bases between the two germline ends. Germline V lookup: CDR1 MNHNS, CDR2 SASEGT. The CDR3 length is 15 residues. CDR3 nucleotide sequence: TGTGCCAGCGTCCTCGCCGGGACAACAGGATACGAGCAGTACTTC. This translates into CASVLAGTTGYEQYF.

This chain connects TRBV9 to TRBJ2-7; possible D gene TRBD2, 5 bases. From germline, CDR1 is SGDLS and CDR2 YYNGEE. This CDR3 spans 15 amino acids. Trimming shortened V by 0 bases and J by 3 bases, and 13 bases separated the two germline ends. In DNA, the CDR3 is TGTGCCAGCAGCGTAGCATCGGGAACTATCTACGAGCAGTACTTC. It codes for CASSVASGTIYEQYF.

This clone appeared a single time. The chain employs TRBV29-1 and TRBJ1-1, with no clear D. The CDR3 sequence is 13 residues long. Between the trimmed V and J ends, which lost 6 bases and 0 bases, there was a span of 11 bases. Germline assignment: CDR1 SQVTM and CDR2 ANQGSEA. CDR3 coding DNA: TGCAGCGTCCAGACGGTCATGAACACTGAAGCTTTCTTT. The encoded protein is CSVQTVMNTEAFF.

J is TRBJ2-2 and V is TRBV27; possibly TRBD1 or TRBD2 for D (5 bases each). The CDR3 is 15 residues long. V shed 0 bases and J shed 2 bases, with 7 bases lying between them. Germline values: CDR1 MNHEY, CDR2 SMNVEV (reference sequence). The CDR3 DNA reads as TGTGCCAGCAGTTTATCCGGGACCAACACCGGGGAGCTGTTTTTT. Encoded protein: CASSLSGTNTGELFF.

The V and J genes are TRBV28 and TRBJ2-5; 7 bases line up with TRBD1. The germline CDR1 and CDR2 sequences are MDHEN and SYDVKM. Germline trimming cut 0 bases from V and 3 bases from J; bases unmatched to any gene: 4. The CDR3 is 15 amino acids. CDR3 coding DNA: TGTGCCAGCAGTTTATGGTCAGGGGGTGAAGAGACCCAGTACTTC. It yields the protein CASSLWSGGEETQYF.

This clone was detected once. V gene TRBV27 combines with J gene TRBJ2-5; D is ambiguous. V was clipped by 11 bases and J by 5 bases, with 12 bases between them. CDR1 and CDR2 from the germline V gene are MNHEY and SMNVEV (reference sequence). This CDR3 comprises 11 residues. The CDR3 DNA reads TGTGCCGGTACCGGCGAGGAGACCCAGTACTTC. It translates to CAGTGEETQYF.

As regards this clone: Since a much larger clone is just one base distant, this may be a read error. The J gene is TRBJ2-7, the V gene TRBV7-9; D remains ambiguous. This CDR3 spans 12 amino acids. V was cut by 5 bases and J by 2 bases, with 7 bases left in between. In germline, CDR1 is SEHNR, CDR2 FQNEAQ (reference sequence). CDR3 sequence reads: CASSPITYEQYF. DNA for the CDR3: TGTGCCAGCAGCCCCATCACCTACGAGCAGTACTTC.

The V call is TRBV28, the J call TRBJ1-2, with 7 positions matching TRBD1. CDR1 is MDHEN and CDR2 is SYDVKM in the germline V gene. The CDR3 runs 15 residues. With 1 base clipped from V and 3 bases from J, the junction kept 5 bases outside the gene matches. The CDR3 here is CASSLSAGQDYGYTF. For the CDR3, the DNA is TGTGCCAGCAGTTTATCGGCCGGACAGGACTATGGCTACACCTTC.

CDR3 nucleotide sequence: TGTGCCAGCACTAAACTACAGGGACTAGCGGGAGGGCCGGGGGTGGAGCAGTTCTTC. Its translation: CASTKLQGLAGGPGVEQFF. This chain links TRBV27 with TRBJ2-1; 16 bases map to TRBD2. Germline CDR1 is MNHEY and CDR2 is SMNVEV (reference sequence). The CDR3 contains 19 residues. The V segment lost 7 bases and the J segment 10 bases; nucleotides outside the gene matches: 19.

On this clone: Other DNA sequences from this sample encode an identical CDR3 as well. CDR3 loop: CASRRGIQETQYF. CDR3 coding DNA: TGTGCCAGCAGGAGGGGGATCCAAGAGACCCAGTACTTC. The chain recombines TRBV6-5 with TRBJ2-5; maybe TRBD1 (6 bases). The length of the CDR3 is 13 residues. CDR1 and CDR2 (germline): MNHEY, SVGAGI. Trimming left V 6 bases short and J 1 base short, with 9 bases between.

This chain connects TRBV27 to TRBJ2-7; 10 bases agree with TRBD2. The germline V gene has CDR1 MNHEY and CDR2 SMNVEV (reference sequence). This CDR3 has 14 residues. V was clipped by 4 bases and J by 1 base; unmatched bases: 1. The CDR3 DNA sequence: TGTGCCAGCAGTTGGACTAGCGGTTCCTACGAGCAGTACTTC. This sequence encodes CASSWTSGSYEQYF.

The chain uses TRBV27 and TRBJ2-3; 7 bases map to TRBD1. V gave up 7 bases and J gave up 1 base; unmatched junction bases: 5. Germline values: CDR1 MNHEY, CDR2 SMNVEV (reference sequence). This CDR3 has 14 amino acids. CDR3 residues: CASMRQGGTDTQYF. DNA for the CDR3: TGTGCCAGCATGAGGCAGGGGGGCACAGATACGCAGTATTTT.

This chain joins TRBV9 and TRBJ2-1; D gene ambiguous. The CDR3 totals 15 residues. CDR1 and CDR2 from the germline V gene are SGDLS and YYNGEE. The V end lost 4 bases, the J end lost 13 bases, and 24 bases lay between the germline ends. In DNA form, the CDR3 reads TGTGCCAGCAGCCCCCCGGCGTCAACGACGGGCCAACAGTTCTTC. Translated, it gives CASSPPASTTGQQFF.

This sequence joins TRBV15 and TRBJ2-5; D is undetermined. The CDR3 extends over 13 amino acids. Germline loops: CDR1 LNHNV, CDR2 YYDKDF (reference sequence). V was cut by 3 bases and J by 7 bases, with 12 bases left in between. For the CDR3, the DNA is TGTGCCACCAGCAGCGACATCATTGGGACCCAGTACTTC. Protein: CATSSDIIGTQYF. The entire variable domain, with the rest obtained from reference TRBV15 and TRBJ2-5, is as follows: DAMVIQNPRYQVTQFGKPVTLSCSQTLNHNVMYWYQQKSSQAPKLLFHYYDKDFNNEADTPDNFQSRRPNTSFCFLDIRSPGLGDTAMYLCATSSDIIGTQYFGPGTRLLVL.

This clone was counted once. The chain joins TRBV11-2 to TRBJ2-7; D unclear. This CDR3 is built from 13 residues. Germline V lookup: CDR1 SGHAT, CDR2 FQNNGV. V lost 5 bases and J lost 1, with 9 bases in between. For the CDR3, the DNA is TGTGCCAGCAGCGTACAGCATTCCTACGAGCAGTACTTC. It translates to CASSVQHSYEQYF.

The chain is built from TRBV4-3 and TRBJ2-2; D perhaps matches TRBD1 (5 bases). Deletions cut 0 bases from V and 6 bases from J, with 14 bases between. Germline lookup yields CDR1 LGHNA and CDR2 YSLEER. There are 16 residues in the CDR3. In nucleotides, the CDR3 is TGCGCCAGCAGCCAAGATCTAAGGGGCCTGTCCGGGGAGCTGTTTTTT. Its translation: CASSQDLRGLSGELFF.

The rearrangement uses TRBV15 and TRBJ2-5; D call uncertain. CDR1 and CDR2 (germline): LNHNV, YYDKDF (reference sequence). The CDR3 has 16 amino acids. Between the trimmed V and J ends, which lost 0 bases and 3 bases, there was a span of 14 bases. The CDR3 DNA follows: TGTGCCACCAGCAGAGATCTTCTAATGGGGAAAGAGACCCAGTACTTC. As protein: CATSRDLLMGKETQYF.

V gene TRBV28 combines with J gene TRBJ2-3; either TRBD1 or TRBD2 may supply D (5 bases each). V lost 8 bases and J 4 bases, leaving 16 bases between the germline ends. In germline, CDR1 is MDHEN, CDR2 SYDVKM. The CDR3 contains 14 residues. The DNA for the CDR3 is TGTGCCAGCGGGCCGGTCGGGGACGCAGATACGCAGTATTTT. This translates into CASGPVGDADTQYF.

The gene calls are TRBV7-6 and TRBJ2-3; TRBD2 aligns across 14 bases. Germline V gene lookup returns CDR1 SGHVS and CDR2 FNYEAQ. V lost 5 bases and J lost 2; bases outside the gene matches: 6. CDR3 size: 17 residues. CDR3 bases: TGTGCCAGCAGCCCGAGACTAGCGGGAGGGATCACAGATACGCAGTATTTT. Translating gives CASSPRLAGGITDTQYF. The full variable domain, its missing parts supplied by reference TRBV7-6 and TRBJ2-3, is GAGVSQSPRYKVTKRGQDVALRCDPISGHVSLYWYRQALGQGPEFLTYFNYEAQQDKSGLPNDRFSAERPEGSISTLTIQRTEQRDSAMYRCASSPRLAGGITDTQYFGPGTRLTVL.

The chain is built from TRBV5-5 and TRBJ2-7; maybe TRBD2 (6 bases). V was cut by 0 bases and J by 3 bases, with 13 bases left in between. CDR1 and CDR2 from the germline V gene are SGHKS and YYEKEE (reference sequence). CDR3 size: 15 residues. The CDR3 DNA reads as TGTGCCAGCAGCTTGGCCAAGGAGGGGTTCTACGAGCAGTACTTC. Its translation is CASSLAKEGFYEQYF.

The chain recombines TRBV7-9 with TRBJ2-7; TRBD1 matches at 10 bases. This CDR3 contains 17 residues. V shed 7 bases, J shed 6 bases, and the junction held 18 bases outside the gene matches. Germline lookup yields CDR1 SEHNR and CDR2 FQNEAQ (reference sequence). CDR3: CASIPSATGTGAAEQYF. The CDR3 bases are TGTGCCAGCATCCCCTCCGCTACCGGGACAGGGGCCGCCGAGCAGTACTTC.